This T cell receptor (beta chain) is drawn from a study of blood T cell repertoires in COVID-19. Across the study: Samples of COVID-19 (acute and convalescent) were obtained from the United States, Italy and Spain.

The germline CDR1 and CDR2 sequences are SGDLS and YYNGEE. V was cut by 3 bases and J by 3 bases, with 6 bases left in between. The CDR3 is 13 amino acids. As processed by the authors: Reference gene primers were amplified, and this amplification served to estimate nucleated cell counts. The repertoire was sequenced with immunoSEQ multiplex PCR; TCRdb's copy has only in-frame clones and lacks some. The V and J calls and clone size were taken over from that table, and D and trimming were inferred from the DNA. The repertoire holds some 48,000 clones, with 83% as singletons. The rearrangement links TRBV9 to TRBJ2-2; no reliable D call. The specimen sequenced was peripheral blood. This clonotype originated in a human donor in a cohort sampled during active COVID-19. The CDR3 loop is CASSGGYTGELFF. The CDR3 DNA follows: TGTGCCAGCAGCGGAGGTTACACCGGGGAGCTGTTTTTT.